This T cell receptor beta chain was profiled in a study of blood T cell repertoires in COVID-19 (dated by TCRdb to 2020 to 2021). Background for the entire study: The collaborator samples originated in the United States, Italy and Spain and spanned the acute and convalescent phases of COVID-19. The material from the prospective study consisted of cDNA or gDNA derived from T cells, B-cell-depleted T cells, or PBMCs. The dataset comprised deeply sampled blood TCRbeta repertoires from subjects exposed to, actively infected with, or recovered from COVID-19. The repertoires were released in a freely available public database intended as a resource for research on the immune response to SARS-CoV-2. The samples were drawn from two sources: the first 160 participants of the ongoing ImmuneRACE study, and over 950 subjects contributed by 6 global collaborators. A de-identified subject ID, COVID-19 status, age in years and sex were almost always included in the sample metadata. Where available, HLA class I and class II types were obtained from metadata supplied by the sample provider rather than from assay-based typing.

Whole blood was collected in K2EDTA tubes by collaborating institutions according to the institutions' own protocols. Collaborator samples were shipped for TCRbeta analysis as frozen whole blood, isolated PBMCs, or DNA extracted from either sample type. TCRbeta CDR3 regions were amplified from genomic DNA using the immunoSEQ Assay, a bias-controlled multiplex PCR. In the authors' own workflow: Nucleated cell counts per sample were estimated from amplification of reference gene primers within the assay. To quantify the absolute abundance of each unique TCRbeta CDR3 rearrangement, sequence reads were collapsed and filtered. For each sample, productive Simpson clonality was calculated by taking the square root of Simpson's diversity index across productive rearrangements. TCRdb's version of the immuneACCESS table is confined to in-frame rearrangements and falls short of the full clone set. An unresolved V gene accounts for under half of the shortfall where checked; the remainder is of unknown origin. D and trimming come from the DNA, and the V and J calls and clone size come from that table. This sample holds around 120,000 clones; around 79% were observed only once. Around 2.3% of the sample is taken by the ten largest.

With regard to this clone: This clone's antigen is unknown. No base quality information exists; no much larger clone differs at one position.

CDR1 and CDR2, per the germline V gene, are SQVTM and ANQGSEA. The CDR3 covers 12 residues, taking in both the cysteine and the phenylalanine. Only the CDR3 part of the read is kept: 36 bases, read in frame from the first base. At the junction V is shortened by 6 bases and J by 1 base, with 9 bases in between. The investigation overall reported the following: Clinical and demographic metadata were provided uncurated, with the amount varying by source and participant.

The specimen was peripheral blood. The sequence came from a man aged 50-60 years with acute or convalescent COVID-19. The chain uses TRBV29-1 and TRBJ1-2; the D gene assignment is ambiguous. The CDR3 reads CSVVVVNYGYTF. The DNA reads TGCAGCGTCGTTGTAGTTAACTATGGCTACACCTTC.